Described below is a single T cell receptor beta chain sequence and its context. The data were taken from a study of T cell changes during pregnancy in multiple sclerosis. Looked up from germline, CDR1 is SGHTA and CDR2 is FQGNSA. This CDR3 has 14 amino acids. V gave up 3 bases and J gave up 8 bases, with 13 bases separating them. TCRdb's table, derived via immunoSEQ multiplex PCR, lists solely in-frame clones and lacks some. The data show about 44,000 clones, 80% to 95% seen once. Sample: CD4+ T cells from peripheral blood mononuclear cells, taken before pregnancy. The receptor was derived from a female donor with multiple sclerosis, enrolled in a pregnancy study. The V call is TRBV7-2, the J call TRBJ2-2, with D possibly TRBD1 on 6 matching bases. CDR3 amino acids: CASSFTTGPGELFF. CDR3 nucleotides: TGTGCCAGCAGCTTCACTACAGGGCCAGGGGAGCTGTTTTTT. The whole variable domain, filled in from reference TRBV7-2 and TRBJ2-2, reads GAGVSQSPSNKVTEKGKDVELRCDPISGHTALYWYRQSLGQGLEFLIYFQGNSAPDKSGLPSDRFSAERTGGSVSTLTIQRTQQEDSAVYLCASSFTTGPGELFFGEGSRLTVL.